These 9 T cell receptor beta chains share one sample of origin, sequenced in a study of blood T cell repertoires in COVID-19. Clones were read by immunoSEQ multiplex PCR, and TCRdb kept only the in-frame ones, dropping some. The sample lists some 66,000 clones; 60% to 85% were seen once. Sequenced material: peripheral blood. The receptors stem from a woman aged 80 or over with acute or convalescent COVID-19.

In DNA, the CDR3 is TGTGCCAGCAGCTTAGCGGGAGCCACAGATACGCAGTATTTT. This sequence encodes CASSLAGATDTQYF. The chain employs TRBV7-9 and TRBJ2-3; D perhaps matches TRBD2 (5 bases). CDR1 is SEHNR and CDR2 is FQNEAQ in the germline V gene (reference sequence). The CDR3 extends over 14 amino acids. V lost 0 bases to trimming and J lost 2 bases, with 6 bases between them. Using reference TRBV7-9 and TRBJ2-3 for the parts outside the CDR3, the full variable domain is DTGVSQNPRHKITKRGQNVTFRCDPISEHNRLYWYRQTLGQGPEFLTYFQNEAQLEKSRLLSDRFSAERPKGSFSTLEIQRTEQGDSAMYLCASSLAGATDTQYFGPGTRLTVL.

The CDR3 sequence is CASSLAGRASTEAFF. The CDR3 DNA reads TGTGCCAGCAGCTTAGCTGGCAGGGCTAGCACTGAAGCTTTCTTT. The chain employs TRBV7-2 and TRBJ1-1, with TRBD1 as a possible D gene (5 bases). V lost 0 bases and J lost 4, with 12 bases in between. This CDR3 has 15 residues. Germline V gene data show CDR1 as SGHTA and CDR2 as FQGNSA.

The rearrangement joins TRBV7-2 to TRBJ1-2; D is perhaps TRBD1 (6 bases). V was clipped by 6 bases and J by 2 bases, with 10 bases between them. The CDR3 length is 13 residues. Germline V gene data show CDR1 as SGHTA and CDR2 as FQGNSA. CDR3 coding DNA: TGTGCCAGCAGTCCCGACAGGAACTATGGCTACACCTTC. Amino acids: CASSPDRNYGYTF.

The J gene is TRBJ2-7, the V gene TRBV10-2, with TRBD1 matching over 7 bases. This CDR3 contains 11 residues. In germline, CDR1 is WSHSY, CDR2 SAAADI. The junction had 0 bases not matched to a gene; V was cut back by 6 bases and J by 4 bases. The CDR3 reads CASRGQYEQYF. CDR3 nucleotide sequence: TGCGCCAGCAGGGGACAGTACGAGCAGTACTTC.

CDR3: CASSSPPSGRSYEQYF. The CDR3 coding sequence is TGCGCCAGCAGCTCCCCCCCTAGCGGGAGATCCTACGAGCAGTACTTC. The chain recombines TRBV5-1 with TRBJ2-7; the match to TRBD2 covers 10 bases. The CDR3 extends over 16 amino acids. CDR1 is SGHRS and CDR2 is YFSETQ in the germline V gene. J was trimmed by 1 base and V by 3 bases; bases with no gene match: 7.

On this clone itself: In the same sample, other DNA sequences code for this CDR3. The genes are TRBV4-3 and TRBJ1-4; D gene uncertain. Deletions cut 0 bases from V and 7 bases from J, with 9 bases between. The germline V gene has CDR1 LGHNA and CDR2 YSLEER. The CDR3 covers 14 residues. Here the CDR3 DNA reads TGCGCCAGCAGCCAAGATCATCGCGGTGAAAAACTGTTTTTT. It encodes CASSQDHRGEKLFF.

DNA of the CDR3: TGTGCCAGCAGCAAAGGGGGCGGTTACACTGAAGCTTTCTTT. Amino acid sequence: CASSKGGGYTEAFF. The V gene is TRBV21-1, the J gene TRBJ1-1; TRBD1 is the table's D call and was not checked against the DNA. TRBV21-1 is a recognized pseudogene. This CDR3 is 14 amino acids long.

The chain employs TRBV2 and TRBJ1-1, with 8 bases aligning to TRBD1. V lost 9 bases, J lost 7 bases, and 7 bases stayed unmatched. The CDR3 consists of 12 residues. Germline CDR1 and CDR2: SNHLY and FYNNEI. CDR3 nucleotides: TGTGCCAGGGGACAGGAAATGCTTGAAGCTTTCTTT. This codes for CARGQEMLEAFF. Supplemented by reference TRBV2 and TRBJ1-1, the full variable domain reads EPEVTQTPSHQVTQMGQEVILRCVPISNHLYFYWYRQILGQKVEFLVSFYNNEISEKSEIFDDQFSVERPDGSNFTLKIRSTKLEDSAMYFCARGQEMLEAFFGQGTRLTVV.

Points on this clone: At one boundary the junction diverges from the germline segment, which might be a read error. The J gene is TRBJ2-1, the V gene TRBV7-7, with 15 bases lining up with TRBD2. The CDR3 spans 17 residues. CDR1 and CDR2 from the germline V gene are SSHAT and FNYEAQ (reference sequence). The CDR3, as DNA: TGTGCTAGCAGCTTAGGATTAGGGACTAGCGGGAGGAATGAGCAGTTCTTC. Protein product: CASSLGLGTSGRNEQFF.